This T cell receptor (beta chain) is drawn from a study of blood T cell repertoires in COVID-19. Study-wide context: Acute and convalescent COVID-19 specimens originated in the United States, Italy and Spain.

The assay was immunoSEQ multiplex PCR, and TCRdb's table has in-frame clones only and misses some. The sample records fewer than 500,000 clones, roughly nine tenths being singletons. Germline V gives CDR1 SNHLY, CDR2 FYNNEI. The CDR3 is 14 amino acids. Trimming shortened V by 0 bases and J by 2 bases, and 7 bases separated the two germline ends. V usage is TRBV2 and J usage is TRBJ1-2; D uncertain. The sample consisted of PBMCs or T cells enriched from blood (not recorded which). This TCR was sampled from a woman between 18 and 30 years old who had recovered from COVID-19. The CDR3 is CASSEAQLNYGYTF. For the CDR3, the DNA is TGTGCCAGCAGTGAAGCACAGCTCAACTATGGCTACACCTTC.